A selection of T cell receptor beta chains follows, all from one sample in a study of blood T cell repertoires in COVID-19. This table comes from immunoSEQ multiplex PCR, and its TCRdb copy is limited to in-frame clones, with some not included. Of 140,000 or so clones listed, 84% are singletons. Sequenced input: peripheral blood. The receptors shown here come from a man aged 30-40 years with COVID-19, enrolled during active disease. Both conserved end residues are part of each CDR3. The order of the fields is J gene, CDR3 length, V gene, clone size, CDR3 protein. The listing skips clone size in some rows; elsewhere it reads once, few, many or a size class.

J: TRBJ1-1
length: 12
V: TRBV2
size: once
CDR3: CASTGWGDGAFF

J: TRBJ2-1
length: 12
V: TRBV27
size: .
CDR3: CASSGHPNEQFF

J: TRBJ2-7
length: 14
V: TRBV3-1/TRBV3-2
size: .
CDR3: CASSPDHFSGEQYF

J: TRBJ2-3
length: 13
V: TRBV4-1
size: .
CDR3: CASVGGFTDTQYF

J: TRBJ2-7
length: 11
V: TRBV5-6
size: .
CDR3: CASSSPREQYF

J: TRBJ1-2
length: 15
V: TRBV9
size: .
CDR3: CASSTYTGGTYGYTF

J: TRBJ2-3
length: 16
V: TRBV9
size: .
CDR3: CASSVGAGWSTDTQYF

J: TRBJ1-2
length: 13
V: TRBV6-7
size: .
CDR3: CASTGTGNYGYTF

J: TRBJ1-2
length: 15
V: TRBV5-4
size: few
CDR3: CASSPQATGTYGYTF

J: TRBJ2-1
length: 13
V: TRBV27
size: .
CDR3: CASRADVEGEQFF

J: TRBJ1-1
length: 16
V: TRBV30
size: .
CDR3: CACSRDRGLLNTEAFF

J: TRBJ2-3
length: 15
V: TRBV19
size: .
CDR3: CASSIPGGGTDTQYF

J: TRBJ1-6
length: 17
V: TRBV28
size: once
CDR3: CASSPPGGSSYNSPLHF

J: TRBJ1-2
length: 14
V: TRBV6-6
size: .
CDR3: CASTLNRGNYGYTF

J: TRBJ1-2
length: 18
V: TRBV7-3
size: .
CDR3: CASSSARIGTTLKYGYTF

J: TRBJ2-7
length: 16
V: TRBV19
size: few
CDR3: CASSSQTSERIYEQYF

J: TRBJ2-3
length: 16
V: TRBV24-1
size: .
CDR3: CATSDLSGGFTDTQYF

J: TRBJ2-1
length: 13
V: TRBV30
size: .
CDR3: CAWSPTVYNEQFF

J: TRBJ2-5
length: 12
V: TRBV6-5
size: .
CDR3: CASQGGQETQYF

J: TRBJ1-5
length: 15
V: TRBV19
size: .
CDR3: CASSLGQYSNQPQHF